Listed below are T cell receptor beta chains from one sample, sequenced in a study of blood T cell repertoires in COVID-19. Only in-frame clones appear in the TCRdb table, and some are missing; sequencing was by immunoSEQ multiplex PCR. The sample has 200,000 to 250,000 clones, about 80% seen once. Sequencing input: PBMCs or T cells enriched from blood (not recorded which). These receptors came from a man aged 60 to 69 who had recovered from COVID-19. CDR3s include the opening cysteine and the closing phenylalanine or tryptophan. The D gene is left open where the match is weak. Only part of the rows carry a size: once, few, many, or a class if the clone is expanded.

. | . | TRBJ1-4 | TRBV27 | TGTGCCAGCAGTTTAGGTGGGGCAGGTAATGAAAAACTGTTTTTT | CASSLGGAGNEKLFF
. | TRBD1 | TRBJ2-3 | TRBV6-5 | TGTGCCAGCAGGAAAACAGGGGCAGATACGCAGTATTTT | CASRKTGADTQYF
. | TRBD2 | TRBJ2-2 | TRBV12-5 | TGTGCTAGTGGGCCGGGGGGAACCGGGGAGCTGTTTTTT | CASGPGGTGELFF
. | . | TRBJ1-1 | TRBV19 | TGTGCCAGTAGTAGTACATCGAACACTGAAGCTTTCTTT | CASSSTSNTEAFF
. | . | TRBJ1-1 | TRBV7-2 | TGTGCCAGCAGCTTAGATGGGGGGGTTGAGAACACTGAAGCTTTCTTT | CASSLDGGVENTEAFF
. | . | TRBJ1-3 | TRBV18 | TGTGCCAGCTCATCGATTCAGGGGACACGCTCTGGAAACACCATATATTTT | CASSSIQGTRSGNTIYF
once | . | TRBJ2-2 | TRBV19 | TGTGCCAGTAGTATAAATCTCACGCCGGGCACCGGGGAGCTGTTTTTT | CASSINLTPGTGELFF
. | TRBD1 | TRBJ1-6 | TRBV15 | TGTGCCACCAGCAGAGGACCGGGACAGTCTAATTCACCCCTCCACTTT | CATSRGPGQSNSPLHF
. | . | TRBJ2-3 | TRBV7-6 | TGTGCCAGCAGCCCAGCTCGGCGGGCCCGCACAGATACGCAGTATTTT | CASSPARRARTDTQYF
. | TRBD2 | TRBJ2-1 | TRBV11-1 | TGTGCCAGCAGCCTGGGGGGGAGGGCCTACAATGAGCAGTTCTTC | CASSLGGRAYNEQFF
. | TRBD2 | TRBJ2-3 | TRBV9 | TGTGCCAGCAGCGTAGATCCGGGGGGGCTGGATACGCAGTATTTT | CASSVDPGGLDTQYF
. | . | TRBJ2-5 | TRBV11-2 | TGTGCCAGCAGCCCACAACTAGGTCCAGAGACCCAGTACTTC | CASSPQLGPETQYF
. | TRBD1 | TRBJ2-7 | TRBV6-5 | TGTGCCAGCAGGCGGACAGGGGGGTACGAGCAGTACTTC | CASRRTGGYEQYF
. | . | TRBJ1-2 | TRBV2 | TGTGCCAGCATTTGGTGGAAGGTTCGGGCGGAGGATGGCTACACCTTC | CASIWWKVRAEDGYTF
. | . | TRBJ2-7 | TRBV9 | TGTGCCAGCAGCGCGGGGGTCGCCTACGAGCAGTACTTC | CASSAGVAYEQYF
. | TRBD1 | TRBJ1-2 | TRBV9 | TGTGCCAGCAGCCCCGGGACAGGGCAAAACTATGGCTACACCTTC | CASSPGTGQNYGYTF
. | TRBD1 | TRBJ1-5 | TRBV9 | TGTGCCAGCAGCGTAGAAGGTGACAGGGAACAGCCCCAGCATTTT | CASSVEGDREQPQHF
. | . | TRBJ1-4 | TRBV10-3 | TGTGCCATCAGTGAGTCGACGGCTACGGGTGAAAAACTGTTTTTT | CAISESTATGEKLFF
. | . | TRBJ2-3 | TRBV9 | TGTGCCAGCAGCCCAAAGTGGGAGGGACACACAGATACGCAGTATTTT | CASSPKWEGHTDTQYF
. | TRBD1 | TRBJ1-3 | TRBV10-3 | TGTGCCATCAGTGAGTCATTGACAGGGTGGTCTGGAAACACCATATATTTT | CAISESLTGWSGNTIYF
. | . | TRBJ2-5 | TRBV12-3/TRBV12-4 | TGTGCCAGCAGCTACCAAGAGACCCAGTACTTC | CASSYQETQYF
. | . | TRBJ1-5 | TRBV7-8 | TGTGCCAGCAGCCGTGGGCAGATCAATCAGCCCCAGCATTTT | CASSRGQINQPQHF
. | TRBD1 | TRBJ2-2 | TRBV7-9 | TGTGCCAGCAGCTCCCGGGACAGGGGACGCGGGGAGCTGTTTTTT | CASSSRDRGRGELFF
few | . | TRBJ1-6 | TRBV3-1/TRBV3-2 | TGTGCCAGCAGCCAAGCGGGGAGCCGCTCCTATAATTCACCCCTCCACTTT | CASSQAGSRSYNSPLHF
. | . | TRBJ1-1 | TRBV18 | TGTGCCAGCTCACGCACTGCGGGCACTGAAGCTTTCTTT | CASSRTAGTEAFF
. | . | TRBJ1-1 | TRBV10-3 | TGTGCCATCAGTGAGACAGGGTTTACTGAAGCTTTCTTT | CAISETGFTEAFF
. | TRBD1 | TRBJ1-5 | TRBV2 | TGTGCCAGCAGTGAAACGACAGGGGGAGGATATCAGCCCCAGCATTTT | CASSETTGGGYQPQHF
. | TRBD1 | TRBJ2-1 | TRBV5-1 | TGCGCCAGCAGCTTGGTAGGGACAGATCGATCTGATGAGCAGTTCTTC | CASSLVGTDRSDEQFF
. | . | TRBJ2-2 | TRBV7-2 | TGTGCCAGCAGCTTAGGGTACTTCCCCGGGGAGCTGTTTTTT | CASSLGYFPGELFF
. | TRBD1 | TRBJ1-2 | TRBV18 | TGTGCCAGCTCACCACCGTCGGACAGGGGGTGGTATGGCTACACCTTC | CASSPPSDRGWYGYTF
few | . | TRBJ1-6 | TRBV4-3 | TGCGCCAGCAGTGGCGGGGGCCGGGGGTCACCCCTCCACTTT | CASSGGGRGSPLHF
few | TRBD1 | TRBJ1-5 | TRBV10-3 | TGTGCCATCAGTGAGGAGGGGGCGAAAGGGCAGCCCCAGCATTTT | CAISEEGAKGQPQHF
. | . | TRBJ1-2 | TRBV12-3/TRBV12-4 | TGTGCCAGCAGTACCGCAGGGCGTGGCTACACCTTC | CASSTAGRGYTF
. | . | TRBJ2-2 | TRBV5-1 | TGCGCCAGCAAGCCAGGGGAGTCGGCCGGGGAGCTGTTTTTT | CASKPGESAGELFF
. | . | TRBJ2-5 | TRBV7-9 | TGTGCCAGCAGCTTAGAACAGGGAAGGGGAGAGACCCAGTACTTC | CASSLEQGRGETQYF
. | TRBD2 | TRBJ2-3 | TRBV11-3 | TGTGCCAGCAGCCCGGGACTAGCGGGGGGGCTCTGGGGCACAGATACGCAGTATTTT | CASSPGLAGGLWGTDTQYF
once | . | TRBJ2-1 | TRBV5-5 | TGTGCCAGCAGCTTTATACCCGACAGTTCCTACAATGAGCAGTTCTTC | CASSFIPDSSYNEQFF
. | . | TRBJ2-1 | TRBV27 | TGTGCCAGCAGATCTCCGGGGGCCTACAATGAGCAGTTCTTC | CASRSPGAYNEQFF
once | TRBD1 | TRBJ1-3 | TRBV14 | TGTGCCAGCAGCCGTCTCGACAGGGTGGAAAACACCATATATTTT | CASSRLDRVENTIYF
few | TRBD1 | TRBJ1-2 | TRBV5-4 | TGTGCCAGCAGCCTGACAGGGTCAGACCTTTACACCTTC | CASSLTGSDLYTF
. | . | TRBJ1-3 | TRBV19 | TGTGCCAGTAGTCTGGACAGTGTCTCTGGAAACACCATATATTTT | CASSLDSVSGNTIYF
once | TRBD1 | TRBJ1-1 | TRBV5-8 | TGTGCCAGCACCCTAGTGAGGGGGCGAACTGAAGCTTTCTTT | CASTLVRGRTEAFF
. | TRBD2 | TRBJ2-3 | TRBV7-9 | TGTGCCAGCAGCAAAATTACTAGCGGGGGGCCAGATACGCAGTATTTT | CASSKITSGGPDTQYF
. | . | TRBJ1-2 | TRBV5-6 | TGTGCCAGCAGCCAGAATCCCAGGTTTTTTGGCTATGGCTACACCTTC | CASSQNPRFFGYGYTF
. | . | TRBJ1-2 | TRBV9 | TGTGCCAGCAGCACCGGGACTACCTATGGCTACACCTTC | CASSTGTTYGYTF
. | . | TRBJ2-3 | TRBV7-2 | TGTGCCAGCAGCTTAGGGTCGGGATGGGATTTT | CASSLGSGWDF
once | TRBD2 | TRBJ2-1 | TRBV19 | TGTGCCAGTAAAAGGGCTAGCGGGGAATACAATGAGCAGTTCTTC | CASKRASGEYNEQFF
few | TRBD1 | TRBJ1-4 | TRBV11-3 | TGTGCCAGCAGCTTAGGACAGGGGGCAACTAATGAAAAACTGTTTTTT | CASSLGQGATNEKLFF
. | TRBD1 | TRBJ2-7 | TRBV19 | TGTGCCAGTCGAGGACAGGCCTCCTACGAGCAGTACTTC | CASRGQASYEQYF
. | TRBD1 | TRBJ2-5 | TRBV7-9 | TGTGCCAGCAGCTCCCCCGCAATCGACAGGGACGAGACCCAGTACTTC | CASSSPAIDRDETQYF
. | . | TRBJ1-1 | TRBV11-2 | TGTGCCAGCAGCTTAGGGGTGGGCAGGGTCACTGAAGCTTTCTTT | CASSLGVGRVTEAFF
. | TRBD1 | TRBJ2-5 | TRBV7-9 | TGTGCCAGCAGCTTTTTGGGACAGCAAGAGACCCAGTACTTC | CASSFLGQQETQYF
. | . | TRBJ2-5 | TRBV3-1/TRBV3-2 | TGTGCCAGCAGCCAAGAATTTCTACGCGGCCGGAAGTACTACCAAGAGACCCAGTACTTC | CASSQEFLRGRKYYQETQYF
. | TRBD1 | TRBJ1-5 | TRBV19 | TGTGCCAGTAGTATTTGGACAGGGGAGAATCAGCCCCAGCATTTT | CASSIWTGENQPQHF